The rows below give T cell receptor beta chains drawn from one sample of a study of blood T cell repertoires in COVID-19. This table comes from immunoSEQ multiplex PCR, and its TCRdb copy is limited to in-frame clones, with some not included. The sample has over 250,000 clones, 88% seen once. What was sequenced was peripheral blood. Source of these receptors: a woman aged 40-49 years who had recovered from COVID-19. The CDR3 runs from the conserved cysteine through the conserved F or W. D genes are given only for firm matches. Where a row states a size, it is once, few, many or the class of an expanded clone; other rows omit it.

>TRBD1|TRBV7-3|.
CASSPGGYSYNEQFF
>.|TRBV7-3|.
CASSYGESTYEQYF
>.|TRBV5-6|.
CASSLELTDPYNEQFF
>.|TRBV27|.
CASSLGTTGLGGYTF
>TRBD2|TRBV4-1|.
CASSPSWGTSGYEQFF
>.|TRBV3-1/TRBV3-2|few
CASSQDGRNTEAFF
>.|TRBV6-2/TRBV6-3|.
CASTPARSYNEQFF
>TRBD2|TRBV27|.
CASSLWGLAGYNEQFF
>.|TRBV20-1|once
CSAPRGTEAFF
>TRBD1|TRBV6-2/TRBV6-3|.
CASSYRDRTSPNYGYTF
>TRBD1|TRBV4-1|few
CASSPTGTVSLSPLHF
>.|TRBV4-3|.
CASSQDVGGANQPQHF
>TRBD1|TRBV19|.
CASRRQGGNSPLHF
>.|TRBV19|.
CASKWRPTSTDTQYF
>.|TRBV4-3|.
CASSQISGTEAFF
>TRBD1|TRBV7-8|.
CASSPRTGGSGTEAFF
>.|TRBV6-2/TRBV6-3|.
CASSYLGGSGEQYF
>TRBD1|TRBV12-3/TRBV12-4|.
CASSPRTGQPQHF
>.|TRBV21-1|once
CASSPGSGLGFF
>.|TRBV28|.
CASSPLPGVDTQYF
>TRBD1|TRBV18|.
CASSPRDSPMNTEAFF
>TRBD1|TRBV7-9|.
CASSPPPGQDSYEQYF
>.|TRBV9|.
CASSVTPQGRANEKLFF
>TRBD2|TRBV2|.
CASTGLAGVGEQFF
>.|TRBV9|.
CASSLTGYLSSNEQFF
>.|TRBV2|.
CASSESRGGQPQHF
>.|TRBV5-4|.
CASSLAGRTSYGYTF
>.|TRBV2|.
CASRGYSNQPQHF
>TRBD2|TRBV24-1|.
CATSDSQWASGFHEQYF
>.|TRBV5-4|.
CASSYAVGGLYEQYF
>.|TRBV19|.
CASSPLGLGTEAFF
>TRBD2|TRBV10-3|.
CAISESGGTSRVDTQYF
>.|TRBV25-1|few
CASSPTGTNYGYTF
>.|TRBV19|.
CASSPRTGTAEAFF
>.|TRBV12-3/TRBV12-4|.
CASSGRQRVGAFF
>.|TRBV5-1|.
CASMGAGALETQYF
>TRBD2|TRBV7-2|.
CASSLGAGGGTGELFF
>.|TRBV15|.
CATSRDQGTEAFF
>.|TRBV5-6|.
CASSLGSVGTQYF
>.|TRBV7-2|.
CASGGWQASSYEQYF
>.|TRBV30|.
CAWSGSTGELFF
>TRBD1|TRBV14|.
CASVPPGQGTYEQYF
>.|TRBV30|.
CAWRGRGNTEAFF
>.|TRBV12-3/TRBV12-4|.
CASSLGATGELFF
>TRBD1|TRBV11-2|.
CASSPTPGQGAPAGELFF
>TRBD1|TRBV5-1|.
CASSGGTGAHEQYF
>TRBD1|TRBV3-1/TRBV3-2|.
CASSPRDRILFF
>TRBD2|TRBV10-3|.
CAISESGREETQYF
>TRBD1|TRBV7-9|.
CASSLGSRQGGSPLHF
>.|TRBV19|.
CASSIVVGQLNYGYTF
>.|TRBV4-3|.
CASSQVGGVGEQYF
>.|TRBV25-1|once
CASSGSGINQPQHF
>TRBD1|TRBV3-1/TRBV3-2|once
CASSHQGQASYEQYF
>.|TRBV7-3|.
CASSLFGVGRGSFEQYF